This T cell receptor (beta chain) emerged from a study of T-cell memory formation after mild COVID-19. TCRdb analysed the 5' RACE reads with MiXCR anew, one entry per CDR3 protein. The repertoire consists of 300,000 to 350,000 distinct CDR3 sequences, with over 10% occurring once and the leading ten covering 20% to 25%. The CDR3 has 14 amino acids. Trimming took 5 bases from V and 5 from J; bases not matched to a gene: 6. In germline, CDR1 is KGHDR, CDR2 SFDVKD. This TCR was recovered from a man in his late teens or twenties who had mild COVID-19 (a few samples of this study predate the infection). Cell type and time point are not known. Input material: PBMCs or a T cell subset sorted from them (not recorded which). The J gene is TRBJ2-3, the V gene TRBV24-1; 7 bases are a match to TRBD1. CDR3 in DNA: TGTGCCACCAGTGGAACAGGGGCGAAAGATACGCAGTATTTT. Amino acid sequence: CATSGTGAKDTQYF.